The present T cell receptor beta chain was sequenced within a study of lymphopenia after photon versus proton radiotherapy (dated by TCRdb to between 2018 and 2021). Study-level background: The study compared the immunological effects of photon versus proton radiation therapy in patients with gastrointestinal tumors who developed high-grade lymphopenia. A cohort of around 20 patients with gastrointestinal tumors who received either photon or proton therapy and subsequently developed lymphopenia was included. The goal of the study was to characterize the differences between the two radiation modalities in how they affect the immune system.

General conclusions and limits of the study: Relative stability during treatment was observed in proton-treated patients, whereas loss of naive T cells and TCR diversity and gain of effector/memory populations were observed in photon-treated patients. Once the lymphocyte count had reached its nadir, the repertoires of photon-treated patients showed oligoclonal expansion, particularly of CD8+ Temra cells, and this expansion drove the decline in diversity. Across the cohort, a larger post-nadir drop in TCR diversity was inversely correlated with overall survival time among patients who died. The survival association was assessed only in patients who died, and better survival with proton therapy was presented by the authors as a possibility rather than a demonstrated result.

Comment on this clone: The antigen it recognizes is unknown. The input lacks base qualities; no much larger clone sits a single base away.

The CDR3, from cysteine to phenylalanine, totals 15 residues. Only the CDR3 DNA is retained, 45 bases long and in frame from the first base. Looking up the germline V gene yields CDR1 SNHLY and CDR2 FYNNEI. The V end gives up 9 bases and the J end 4 bases, leaving 7 bases in the junction not matched to a gene. The library came from the immunoSEQ multiplex PCR assay. T cell repertoires were profiled by deep sequencing of rearranged TCR beta loci, alongside multiparametric flow cytometry. TCRdb provides this immuneACCESS table in a form limited to in-frame rearrangements. Some clones are lacking; in checked studies, under half of them reflect an unresolved V gene, and why the rest are absent is not known. This sample has 77,000 or so clones in its table, and around 82% of those were observed once. Over 1.1% of the sample belongs to the ten largest clones.

Recombination linked TRBV2 to TRBJ2-2; 11 bases in between match TRBD1. This clonotype originated in a man in his fifties or sixties with pancreatic cancer. The sequenced sample was peripheral blood, obtained from a patient treated with proton-based radiotherapy. DNA sequence: TGTGCCAGTCTAATGGACAGGGGGCGCACCGGGGAGCTGTTTTTT. It specifies CASLMDRGRTGELFF.